The 7 T cell receptor beta chains below all came from one sample that was sequenced in a study of shared clonotypes between healthy human individuals. Clones were read by immunoSEQ multiplex PCR, and TCRdb kept only the in-frame ones, dropping some. The sample consists of some 2.3 million clones, approximately 93% of them appearing once. Input material: naive CD4+ T cells from PBMCs. Subset denoted: CD45RA+ positively selected. The receptors originated from a man between 18 and 29 years old in good health. Some clones in this sample may be carry-over from other donors' samples.

This clone was observed once. This chain links TRBV6-4 with TRBJ1-5; D is unresolved. V lost 7 bases, J lost 2 bases, and 21 bases lay in between. Germline CDR1 reads MRHNA; CDR2 reads SNTAGT. The CDR3 is 17 amino acids. In DNA form, the CDR3 reads TGTGCCAGCAAGCCCTGGACGGCTATCGTGGGCAATCAGCCCCAGCATTTT. Its protein is CASKPWTAIVGNQPQHF.

J is TRBJ1-5 and V is TRBV30; TRBD1 might be the D (5 bases). V was pared by 1 base and J by 10 bases, with 23 bases between. Germline CDR1 is GTSNPN and CDR2 is SVGIG (reference sequence). The CDR3 spans 16 residues. For the CDR3, the DNA is TGTGCCTGGAGTGACGGGGGGTTGTGGCAAATCAGCCCCCAGCATTTT. Encoded protein: CAWSDGGLWQISPQHF.

The J gene is TRBJ2-5, the V gene TRBV7-9; tentative D call: TRBD2 (6 bases). V gave up 5 bases and J gave up 3 bases, with 16 bases separating them. This CDR3 is built from 15 residues. The germline gives CDR1 SEHNR, CDR2 FQNEAQ (reference sequence). This CDR3 reads CASSRPGPGEETQYF. CDR3 sequence (DNA): TGTGCCAGCAGCCGCCCGGGGCCGGGGGAAGAGACCCAGTACTTC.

The V and J genes are TRBV28 and TRBJ1-5; TRBD1 matches 7 bases. This CDR3 comprises 17 residues. The germline V gene encodes CDR1 MDHEN and CDR2 SYDVKM. Trimming removed 5 bases from V and 7 bases from J; junction bases left unmatched: 17. Written as DNA, the CDR3 is TGTGCCAGCAGTGTCCGACAGGGTTGGGGGGTCGGGCAGCCCCAGCATTTT. Amino acids: CASSVRQGWGVGQPQHF.

This chain links TRBV7-9 with TRBJ2-1, with 10 nucleotides matching TRBD2. J was trimmed by 9 bases and V by 2 bases; bases with no gene match: 10. The germline V gene has CDR1 SEHNR and CDR2 FQNEAQ (reference sequence). CDR3 length: 16 residues. The CDR3 DNA follows: TGTGCCAGCAGCTTATTTCGTACTAGCGGGACTTTTGAGCAGTTCTTC. Translated, it gives CASSLFRTSGTFEQFF.

This clone appeared a single time. The chain is built from TRBV11-3 and TRBJ2-3; 10 nucleotides agree with TRBD1. This CDR3 comprises 15 residues. V was pared by 5 bases and J by 5 bases, with 7 bases of the junction left unmatched. From germline, CDR1 is SGHNT and CDR2 YENEEA. CDR3 in amino acids: CASSPGGQGKDTQYF. The CDR3 DNA sequence: TGTGCCAGCAGCCCCGGGGGACAGGGGAAAGATACGCAGTATTTT.

This chain joins TRBV9 and TRBJ2-1; 8 bases fit TRBD1. There are 15 residues in the CDR3. Looked up from germline, CDR1 is SGDLS and CDR2 is YYNGEE. V dropped 6 bases and J dropped 5; count of bases not matched to a gene: 10. CDR3 sequence reads: CASTTGGSRDNEQFF. CDR3 bases: TGTGCCAGCACCACAGGGGGAAGCAGAGACAATGAGCAGTTCTTC.